This TCR beta chain came from a study of Ad26.COV2.S vaccination and SARS-CoV-2 variants. Trimming left V 2 bases short and J 5 bases short, with 16 bases between. The CDR3 runs 15 residues. The germline V gene has CDR1 SGHTA and CDR2 FQGNSA. Regarding treatment: 19 received Ad26.COV2.S at low or high dose, single or two shots; about 5 received placebo; per-sample allocation not given. Day 63 after the first vaccine or placebo injection was the time point for sampling. Sequencing used immunoSEQ multiplex PCR; TCRdb keeps in-frame clones, though not all of them. Found here are approximately 350,000 clones, roughly 87% of them singletons; the top ten hold around 3.5%.

V and J are TRBV7-2 and TRBJ2-7; possibly TRBD1 for D (6 bases). The sequenced sample was peripheral blood, obtained in a trial of Ad26.COV2.S vaccine versus placebo. The receptor was isolated from a person between 18 and 59 years old who received the Ad26.COV2.S COVID-19 vaccine or a placebo. CDR3 coding DNA: TGTGCCAGCAGCTTACTTGACAGGACTCGAGACGAGCAGTACTTC. This codes for CASSLLDRTRDEQYF.